The rows below give T cell receptor beta chains drawn from one sample of a study of blood T cell repertoires in COVID-19. The repertoire was sequenced with immunoSEQ multiplex PCR; TCRdb's copy has only in-frame clones and lacks some. The repertoire holds around 270,000 clones, with 84% as singletons. Sequencing was performed on peripheral blood. The source is a woman between 35 and 50 years old who had recovered from COVID-19. Both conserved end residues are part of each CDR3. A D gene is named only where the DNA matches it firmly. Part of the rows lack a size; the others show once, few, many or a class for expanded clones.

TRBJ1-2	TRBV5-6	.	.	TGTGCCAGCAGCTTGGCTCCGACTAGCGACTATGGCTACACCTTC	CASSLAPTSDYGYTF
TRBJ2-2	TRBV19	.	.	TGTGCCATTCAGGGGCCGTGGACCGGGGAGCTGTTTTTT	CAIQGPWTGELFF
TRBJ2-3	TRBV19	TRBD1	.	TGTGCCAGTAGTATGGACAGGAGCACAGATACGCAGTATTTT	CASSMDRSTDTQYF
TRBJ2-7	TRBV27	TRBD1	.	TGTGCCAGCAGTTTATCGATAGGGGACAGGGTGTACGAGCAGTACTTC	CASSLSIGDRVYEQYF
TRBJ2-3	TRBV7-9	TRBD1	few	TGTGCCAGCAGCCCGGACAGGGGCCGCCTCACAGATACGCAGTATTTT	CASSPDRGRLTDTQYF
TRBJ1-5	TRBV19	.	few	TGTGCCAGTAGTTGGGGCAGGGGCAATCAGCCCCAGCATTTT	CASSWGRGNQPQHF
TRBJ1-5	TRBV7-2	.	.	TGTGCCAGCAGCTTAGTCGAAGGAGTAAATCAGCCCCAGCATTTT	CASSLVEGVNQPQHF
TRBJ1-4	TRBV5-5	.	.	TGTGCCAGCAGCTCCCAGGGGCGCGCTAATGAAAAACTGTTTTTT	CASSSQGRANEKLFF
TRBJ1-4	TRBV3-1/TRBV3-2	.	once	TGTGCCAGCAGCGGTAGGCATGGGGGCGAAAAACTGTTTTTT	CASSGRHGGEKLFF
TRBJ1-1	TRBV5-6	TRBD1	.	TGTGCCAGCAGCTTCTCCTACAGGGGGGCGGAAGCTTTCTTT	CASSFSYRGAEAFF
TRBJ2-7	TRBV6-5	.	.	TGTGCCAGCAGTTACCGCGGCTTGCGAGGCGAGCAGTACTTC	CASSYRGLRGEQYF
TRBJ2-3	TRBV4-1	.	few	TGCGCCAGCAGCCAGACTGGGACGCAGTATTTT	CASSQTGTQYF
TRBJ2-5	TRBV5-1	.	.	TGCGCCAGCAGCTTGGAAGGTACTACGCCCCAGTACTTC	CASSLEGTTPQYF
TRBJ2-5	TRBV7-2	TRBD1	.	TGTGCCAGCAGCTTAAACGGAGCAGGGGGCGTTTACTTC	CASSLNGAGGVYF
TRBJ2-3	TRBV11-3	.	.	TGTGCCAGCAGCTTAACCTCGGGGACTGCAGATACGCAGTATTTT	CASSLTSGTADTQYF
TRBJ2-5	TRBV5-1	.	.	TGCGCCAGCAGCTTGGAGTCCTCGCCCATGAGCTCGGAGACCCAGTACTTC	CASSLESSPMSSETQYF
TRBJ2-7	TRBV6-5	TRBD1	.	TGTGCCAGCAGAACCCCCGGGACAGGGGGTAACGAGCAGTACTTC	CASRTPGTGGNEQYF
TRBJ1-1	TRBV7-8	TRBD1	.	TGTGCCAGCAGCTTAGCGAGGACAGGGCGAGCTTTCTTT	CASSLARTGRAFF
TRBJ2-7	TRBV5-6	TRBD1	.	TGTGCCAGCAGCTTGGGAGACAGGGTTTACGAGCAGTACTTC	CASSLGDRVYEQYF
TRBJ1-4	TRBV2	.	.	TGTGCCGGAAGAGGTCTACGGGGGGAATCTGAAAAACTGTTTTTT	CAGRGLRGESEKLFF
TRBJ2-3	TRBV15	.	.	TGTGCCACCAGCAGAGATGGACAGTTCGTTGGGACGCAGTATTTT	CATSRDGQFVGTQYF
TRBJ2-1	TRBV9	.	once	TGTGCCAGCAGCGTAGCGGCGCGGGGGCCTACCTACAATGAGCAGTTCTTC	CASSVAARGPTYNEQFF
TRBJ2-2	TRBV4-1	.	.	TGCGCCAGCAGCCGCCAGGACATTGGTTCGAGGACCGGGGAGCTGTTTTTT	CASSRQDIGSRTGELFF
TRBJ1-2	TRBV2	.	.	TGTGCAGCGCCAAGGTACTATGGCTACACCTTC	CAAPRYYGYTF
TRBJ2-3	TRBV19	TRBD2	.	TGTGCCAGTAGTACTACTAGCGGGGGGGCCAAAGATACGCAGTATTTT	CASSTTSGGAKDTQYF
TRBJ1-2	TRBV5-1	TRBD1	.	TGCGCCAGCAGCGGCTACGGACAGGGGGTTTATGGCTACACCTTC	CASSGYGQGVYGYTF
TRBJ2-5	TRBV5-1	TRBD2	once	TGCGCCAGCAGCTACACCCCAGGGACTAGCTCGGAGACCCAGTACTTC	CASSYTPGTSSETQYF
TRBJ1-6	TRBV5-4	.	.	TGTGCCAGCAGCCTGGACTGGAATTCACCCCTCCACTTT	CASSLDWNSPLHF
TRBJ1-5	TRBV9	.	once	TGTGCCAGCAGCGTATGGGAGGGGAGTCAGCCCCAGCATTTT	CASSVWEGSQPQHF
TRBJ1-2	TRBV5-5	.	.	TGTGCCAGCAGCCAACCCGGACAGAACTATGGCTACACCTTC	CASSQPGQNYGYTF
TRBJ1-2	TRBV5-6	.	.	TGTGCCAGCAGCTGGGGGACATCTAACTATGGCTACACCTTC	CASSWGTSNYGYTF
TRBJ2-7	TRBV7-3	TRBD2	.	TGTGCCAGCAGCTCGAGCGGGGGGAAATCCTACGAGCAGTACTTC	CASSSSGGKSYEQYF
TRBJ1-1	TRBV28	.	.	TGTAGGTCGGGGAACACTGAAGCTTTCTTT	CRSGNTEAFF
TRBJ1-2	TRBV7-8	.	.	TGTGCCAGCAGCTTATCCCCAGTCGACAGTTTGAACTATGGCTACACCTTC	CASSLSPVDSLNYGYTF
TRBJ2-1	TRBV28	.	.	TGTGCCAGCACAGAGGACAGCAACAATGAGCAGTTCTTC	CASTEDSNNEQFF
TRBJ1-5	TRBV20-1	.	.	TGCAGTGCTAGTTGGACAGTGAATAATCAGCCCCAGCATTTT	CSASWTVNNQPQHF
TRBJ2-7	TRBV18	.	.	TGTGCCAGCTCAGAGGGAGACTTGGAGCAGTACTTC	CASSEGDLEQYF
TRBJ1-2	TRBV4-2	.	.	TGTGCCAGCAGCCAAGGGGGCACTAACTATGGCTACACCTTC	CASSQGGTNYGYTF
TRBJ2-3	TRBV7-3	.	.	TGTGCCAGCAGCCCCGGTGGTACGCAGTATTTT	CASSPGGTQYF
TRBJ2-3	TRBV19	TRBD1	.	TGTGCCAGTTCCCGGGACAGGGGGCTCACAGATACGCAGTATTTT	CASSRDRGLTDTQYF
TRBJ2-3	TRBV19	.	.	TGTGCCAGTAGTATCTTCGGGGGACCGGGCACAGATACGCAGTATTTT	CASSIFGGPGTDTQYF
TRBJ2-7	TRBV27	.	once	TGTGCCAGCAGTACCCGACCGGGACAACTGCGCTCCTACGAGCAGTACTTC	CASSTRPGQLRSYEQYF
TRBJ2-5	TRBV28	.	.	TGTGCCAGCGACGAGGCGGGCGAGAAGACCCAGTACTTC	CASDEAGEKTQYF
TRBJ2-3	TRBV11-3	TRBD2	once	TGTGCCAGCAGCTACCGGGGGAGCGGGGCCTACACAGATACGCAGTATTTT	CASSYRGSGAYTDTQYF
TRBJ1-6	TRBV6-1	TRBD1	once	TGTGCCAGCAGTGTAACCGGGACAGGGGCCGCCTATAATTCACCCCTCCACTTT	CASSVTGTGAAYNSPLHF
TRBJ1-5	TRBV6-2/TRBV6-3	.	.	TGTGCCAGCAGTTACCTGGACAGTCAGCCCCAGCATTTT	CASSYLDSQPQHF
TRBJ2-5	TRBV2	.	once	TGTGCCAGCAGACCCAAATGGCAGGGGTTGCAGTACTTC	CASRPKWQGLQYF
TRBJ1-5	TRBV2	.	.	TGTGCCAGCAGTGAAGACAGGGCCCCTCAGCCCCAGCATTTT	CASSEDRAPQPQHF
TRBJ2-1	TRBV24-1	TRBD1	.	TGTGCCACCAGTGATTGGCGGACAGGGGTGGCCTACAATGAGCAGTTCTTC	CATSDWRTGVAYNEQFF
TRBJ1-3	TRBV28	TRBD1	.	TGTGCCAGCAGTCCACCCCTCGGACAGGGCGGAAACACCATATATTTT	CASSPPLGQGGNTIYF
TRBJ2-1	TRBV12-3/TRBV12-4	.	.	TGTGCCAGCAGCCGCCCCATAGTGGATGAGCAGTTCTTC	CASSRPIVDEQFF
TRBJ2-1	TRBV5-1	.	.	TGCGCCAGCTCAAGTCCGGGTCTAAATGAGCAGTTCTTC	CASSSPGLNEQFF
TRBJ1-1	TRBV28	.	once	TGTGCCAGCAGTTGGGGCGGGCCCAGGGGACGCACTGAAGCTTTCTTT	CASSWGGPRGRTEAFF